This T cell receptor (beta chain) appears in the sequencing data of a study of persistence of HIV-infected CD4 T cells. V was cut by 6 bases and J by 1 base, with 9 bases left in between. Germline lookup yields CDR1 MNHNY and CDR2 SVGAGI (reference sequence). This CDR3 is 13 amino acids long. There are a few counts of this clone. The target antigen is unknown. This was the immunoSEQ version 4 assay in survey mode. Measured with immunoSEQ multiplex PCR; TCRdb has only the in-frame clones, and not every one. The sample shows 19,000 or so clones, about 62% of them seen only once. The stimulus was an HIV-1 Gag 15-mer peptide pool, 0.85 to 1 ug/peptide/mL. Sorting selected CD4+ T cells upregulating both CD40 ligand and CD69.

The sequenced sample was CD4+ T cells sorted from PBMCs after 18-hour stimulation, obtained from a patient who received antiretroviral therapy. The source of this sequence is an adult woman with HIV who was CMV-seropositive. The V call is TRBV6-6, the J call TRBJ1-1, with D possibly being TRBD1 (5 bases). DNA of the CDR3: TGTGCCAGCAGATTTACAGGGAACACTGAAGCTTTCTTT. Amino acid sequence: CASRFTGNTEAFF.